These 5 T cell receptor beta chains share one sample of origin, sequenced in a study of T cells in Graves' hyperthyroidism and ophthalmopathy. Regions amplified from RNA transcripts were the TCR beta CDR3 regions. HTBI primers drove first-round RT-PCR of the TCR CDR3. TCRdb independently ran MiXCR on the multiplex PCR reads; one entry per CDR3 protein. The sample consists of roughly 700,000 distinct CDR3 sequences, 17% of them appearing once. Sequences were obtained from blood. The receptors here all came from a man aged 50-59 years with Graves' hyperthyroidism.

Notes on this clonotype: Since no conserved phenylalanine or tryptophan closes the CDR3, a read error is the likely cause. The chain carries TRBV4-3 and TRBJ1-2, with 7 bases matching TRBD1. After removal of 3 bases from V and 2 bases from J, the junction contained 3 bases not matched to a gene. In germline, CDR1 is LGHNA, CDR2 YSLEER. This CDR3 has 14 residues. In nucleotides, the CDR3 is TGCGCCAGCAGCCATCACAGGGGAAACTATGGCTACACCTCC. Encoded protein: CASSHHRGNYGYTS.

This clonotype was detected many times. The rearrangement uses TRBV24-1 and TRBJ2-1, with 7 bases lining up with TRBD2. CDR1 KGHDR and CDR2 SFDVKD come from the germline V gene. The V segment lost 5 bases and the J segment 8 bases; nucleotides outside the gene matches: 5. The CDR3 runs 13 residues. The CDR3 DNA follows: TGTGCCACCAGTGCGGCTAGCGGCCATGAGCAGTTCTTC. As protein: CATSAASGHEQFF.

This clonotype was observed a handful of times. This may come from a read error, since a much larger clone is one base off. The genes are TRBV15 and TRBJ1-3; TRBD1 matches 10 bases. The ends lost 11 bases at V and 7 bases at J; junction bases unmatched: 11. The CDR3 sequence is 14 residues long. Per the germline V gene, CDR1 is LNHNV and CDR2 is YYDKDF (reference sequence). This chain's CDR3 is CASSPGTGENTIYF. In DNA, the CDR3 is TGTGCCTCCTCGCCCGGGACAGGGGAGAACACCATATATTTT.

A few counts support this clonotype. V and J are TRBV27 and TRBJ2-1; D is possibly TRBD1 or TRBD2 (5 bases each). Between the trimmed V and J ends, which lost 4 bases and 9 bases, there was a span of 10 bases. Germline loops: CDR1 MNHEY, CDR2 SMNVEV (reference sequence). The CDR3 runs 12 residues. In DNA form, the CDR3 reads TGTGCCAGCAGTTACCGGGACCGTGAGCAGTTCTTC. This codes for CASSYRDREQFF.

This clonotype has a count of ten or more. V is TRBV11-2 and J is TRBJ2-6; tentative D call: TRBD1 (7 bases). The CDR3 sequence is 15 residues long. The germline V gene encodes CDR1 SGHAT and CDR2 FQNNGV. V lost 4 bases, J lost 13 bases, and 20 bases lay in between. The chain's CDR3 is CASSSLTGRFHVLTF. The CDR3 region has the DNA TGTGCCAGCAGCTCCCTGACAGGGAGGTTTCATGTCCTGACTTTC.